What follows are 21 T cell receptor beta chains derived from one specimen sequenced in a study of regulatory T cells in long-lasting Graves disease. Arm-PCR of CDR3 regions and iRepertoire HTBI primers were used to build TCR beta libraries. A single record per CDR3 protein comes from TCRdb applying MiXCR to the multiplex PCR reads. The table records a few hundred thousand distinct CDR3 sequences, about a quarter of them present only once. Specified time point: persistent/refractory GD, antithyroid drugs over 5 years with positive TRAb. Researchers made the TCR library from RNA that was extracted from PBMCs. The sample was peripheral blood mononuclear cells (PBMCs), taken when the disease was refractory, from a patient treated with antithyroid drugs. Every receptor here comes from a female donor with Graves disease.

This clonotype was seen repeatedly, ten times or more. The chain carries TRBV18 and TRBJ1-6; TRBD1 matches at 9 bases. Germline CDR1 and CDR2: KGHSH and LQKENI. V shed 2 bases and J 9 bases; nucleotides not matched to a gene: 2. CDR3 length equals 14 residues. Here the CDR3 DNA reads TGTGCCAGCTCACCAGGACAGGGGCCTTCACCCCTCCACTTT. Protein product: CASSPGQGPSPLHF.

The gene calls are TRBV12-3 or TRBV12-4 and TRBJ1-3; perhaps TRBD1 as D (6 bases). CDR3 length equals 14 residues. Trimming stripped 4 bases from V and 4 bases from J, with 11 bases between. The CDR3, as DNA: TGTGCCAGCAGTTCTCGTACAGGGGGAAACACCATATATTTT. Its translation is CASSSRTGGNTIYF.

The chain joins TRBV20-1 to TRBJ2-6; D not certain. The V gene's germline CDR1 is DFQATT and CDR2 SNEGSKA (reference sequence). With 2 bases removed from V and 0 bases from J, the gap between germline ends came to 2 bases. The CDR3 loop spans 13 amino acids. The CDR3 sequence: CSARSSGANVLTF. The CDR3 nucleotides read TGCAGTGCTAGATCCTCTGGGGCCAACGTCCTGACTTTC.

The chain recombines TRBV27 with TRBJ2-7; 7 nucleotides line up with TRBD2. The germline V gene has CDR1 MNHEY and CDR2 SMNVEV (reference sequence). With V trimmed by 0 bases and J by 4 bases, 6 bases remained unmatched. This CDR3 comprises 15 residues. CDR3 sequence (DNA): TGTGCCAGCAGTTTATCGATTGCGGGAGTTTACGAGCAGTACTTC. This translates into CASSLSIAGVYEQYF.

This clonotype appeared a few times. The V call is TRBV6-6, the J call TRBJ2-5; 8 nucleotides agree with TRBD2. J lost 2 bases, V lost 0 bases, and 5 bases had no gene match. The CDR3 totals 16 residues. Germline CDR1 and CDR2: MNHNY and SVGAGI (reference sequence). The CDR3 nucleotides read TGTGCCAGCAGTTACTCGACGTCGGGAGGGCAAGAGACCCAGTACTTC. This encodes CASSYSTSGGQETQYF.

This clonotype showed up just a few times. The chain combines TRBV18 with TRBJ2-7, with 8 bases identical to TRBD1. This CDR3 spans 14 amino acids. Germline values: CDR1 KGHSH, CDR2 LQKENI. J lost 1 base, V lost 8 bases, and 7 bases had no gene match. Here the CDR3 reads CASAAGTGSYEQYF. CDR3 coding DNA: TGTGCCAGCGCAGCCGGGACAGGATCCTACGAGCAGTACTTC.

In this sample, this clonotype turned up a few times. V usage is TRBV10-3 and J usage is TRBJ2-3; 7 bases align to TRBD1. With 6 bases clipped from V and 4 bases from J, the junction kept 25 bases outside the gene matches. The CDR3 length is 20 residues. Germline V gives CDR1 ENHRY, CDR2 SYGVKD. The CDR3, as DNA: TGTGCCATCAGCTTGACCGGGACAGCCTCAACGGGAAATGCCCCAGATACGCAGTATTTT. Its translation is CAISLTGTASTGNAPDTQYF.

This clonotype was found once. The chain links TRBV19 to TRBJ1-5; tentatively, D is TRBD1 (5 bases). The CDR3 consists of 12 residues. Germline CDR1 is LNHDA and CDR2 is SQIVND (reference sequence). V dropped 8 bases and J dropped 4 bases, with 9 bases sitting between them. The CDR3 is CASQGRNQPQHF. As DNA, the CDR3 is TGTGCCAGTCAGGGACGGAATCAGCCCCAGCATTTT.

The chain is built from TRBV5-6 and TRBJ2-7, with 12 positions matching TRBD2. The CDR3 is 14 amino acids. After removal of 0 bases from V and 8 bases from J, the junction contained 3 bases not matched to a gene. Per germline, CDR1 SGHDT and CDR2 YYEEEE. CDR3 region: CASSLVLAGGKQYF. The CDR3 DNA reads as TGTGCCAGCAGCTTGGTCCTAGCGGGAGGGAAGCAGTACTTC.

This clonotype has more than one count but fewer than ten. The chain recombines TRBV9 with TRBJ2-7, with D tentatively TRBD1 (8 bases). CDR1 is SGDLS, CDR2 YYNGEE, per germline. V was pared by 5 bases and J by 4 bases, with 19 bases between. The CDR3 has 15 residues. CDR3 residues: CASSTTGGDNYEQYF. CDR3 sequence (DNA): TGTGCCAGCAGTACAACAGGGGGGGACAATTACGAGCAGTACTTC.

This clonotype was found a few times. The chain is built from TRBV7-2 and TRBJ2-7; 12 bases match TRBD2. The CDR3 runs to 15 residues. Germline CDR1 reads SGHTA; CDR2 reads FQGNSA. Trimming took 5 bases from V and 3 from J; bases not matched to a gene: 5. The CDR3 loop is CASSPTSGGNYEQYF. The CDR3 DNA sequence: TGTGCCAGCAGCCCAACTAGCGGGGGGAACTACGAGCAGTACTTC.

V is TRBV27 and J is TRBJ2-4; D tentatively fits TRBD1 or TRBD2 (6 bases each). Germline V gene data show CDR1 as MNHEY and CDR2 as SMNVEV (reference sequence). CDR3 length equals 15 residues. Trimming shortened V by 5 bases and J by 6 bases, and 17 bases separated the two germline ends. CDR3 sequence reads: CASSPSLGGGNIQYF. Written as DNA, the CDR3 is TGTGCCAGCAGTCCCAGCCTGGGGGGCGGAAACATTCAGTACTTC.

Ten or more counts support this clonotype. The chain couples TRBV28 to TRBJ1-2; D perhaps matches TRBD1 (6 bases). The CDR3 has 16 amino acids. V was pared by 7 bases and J by 4 bases, with 22 bases between. Per the germline V gene, CDR1 is MDHEN and CDR2 is SYDVKM. The CDR3 DNA follows: TGTGCCAGCACCTTCTTCGGACAGAGAAGTATCTATGGCTACACCTTC. Amino acid sequence: CASTFFGQRSIYGYTF.

This chain joins TRBV30 and TRBJ1-6; the D is unclear. The CDR3 sequence is 12 residues long. Per germline, CDR1 GTSNPN and CDR2 SVGIG (reference sequence). With 4 bases removed from V and 7 bases from J, the gap between germline ends came to 8 bases. This CDR3 is CAWTLMNSPLHF. The CDR3 DNA is TGTGCCTGGACCCTCATGAATTCACCCCTCCACTTT.

This chain connects TRBV28 to TRBJ1-1, with D maybe TRBD1 (6 bases). Trimming removed 7 bases from V and 10 bases from J, with 16 bases in between. The CDR3 consists of 12 residues. The germline gives CDR1 MDHEN, CDR2 SYDVKM. Here the CDR3 DNA reads TGTGCCAGCAAGGGACAAGCGGTCCGAGCTTTCTTT. Residues: CASKGQAVRAFF.

In this sample, this clonotype turned up many times. The chain has TRBV6-1 and TRBJ1-5; D remains ambiguous. CDR3 length equals 15 residues. Germline V lookup: CDR1 MNHNS, CDR2 SASEGT. The V gene lost 1 base and the J gene lost 0 bases, with 7 bases spanning the gap. The CDR3 nucleotides read TGTGCCAGCAGTGAAGGATGGGATAGCAATCAGCCCCAGCATTTT. Encoded protein: CASSEGWDSNQPQHF.

The chain carries TRBV28 and TRBJ2-1; 7 bases map to TRBD1. This CDR3 has 13 amino acids. V shed 6 bases and J 6 bases; nucleotides not matched to a gene: 5. Germline assignment: CDR1 MDHEN and CDR2 SYDVKM. CDR3 in DNA: TGTGCCAGCAGCAAAGACAGGGTCAATGAGCAGTTCTTC. Protein sequence: CASSKDRVNEQFF. Combining the CDR3 with reference TRBV28 and TRBJ2-1 gives the whole variable domain DVKVTQSSRYLVKRTGEKVFLECVQDMDHENMFWYRQDPGLGLRLIYFSYDVKMKEKGDIPEGYSVSREKKERFSLILESASTNQTSMYLCASSKDRVNEQFFGPGTRLTVL.

The chain carries TRBV20-1 and TRBJ1-2; 8 nucleotides line up with TRBD1. Germline-derived CDR1 and CDR2 are DFQATT and SNEGSKA (reference sequence). This CDR3 contains 16 residues. V lost 0 bases and J lost 8; bases outside the gene matches: 14. CDR3 nucleotide sequence: TGCAGTGCTAGAGAAACCCTGGACAGGGCCGTAGGAGGCTACACCTTC. This sequence encodes CSARETLDRAVGGYTF.

This clonotype has only a few counts. The chain employs TRBV9 and TRBJ1-3; D ambiguous. In germline, CDR1 is SGDLS, CDR2 YYNGEE. This CDR3 is 12 amino acids long. Trimming took off 7 bases at V and 4 bases at J, with 9 bases between the two ends. The CDR3 reads CASRDGGNTIYF. For the CDR3, the DNA is TGTGCCAGCCGCGACGGAGGAAACACCATATATTTT.

The chain carries TRBV6-5 and TRBJ2-2, with D perhaps TRBD1 or TRBD2 (6 bases each). CDR3 length: 19 amino acids. Trimming took 2 bases from V and 7 from J, leaving 26 bases between them. The germline V gene encodes CDR1 MNHEY and CDR2 SVGAGI. CDR3 sequence reads: CASSYSLFSGASQGGELFF. Written as DNA, the CDR3 is TGTGCCAGCAGTTACAGTCTCTTCTCGGGGGCGAGTCAGGGCGGGGAGCTGTTTTTT.

This clonotype was recorded a few times. The junction departs from germline at one end; a sequencing error may be responsible. The chain is built from TRBV28 and TRBJ1-5; 7 bases map to TRBD1. Germline V lookup: CDR1 MDHEN, CDR2 SYDVKM. CDR3 length equals 13 residues. The CDR3 sequence is CAGRGYSNQPQHF. CDR3 nucleotides: TGTGCCGGCAGGGGGTACAGCAATCAGCCCCAGCATTTT.